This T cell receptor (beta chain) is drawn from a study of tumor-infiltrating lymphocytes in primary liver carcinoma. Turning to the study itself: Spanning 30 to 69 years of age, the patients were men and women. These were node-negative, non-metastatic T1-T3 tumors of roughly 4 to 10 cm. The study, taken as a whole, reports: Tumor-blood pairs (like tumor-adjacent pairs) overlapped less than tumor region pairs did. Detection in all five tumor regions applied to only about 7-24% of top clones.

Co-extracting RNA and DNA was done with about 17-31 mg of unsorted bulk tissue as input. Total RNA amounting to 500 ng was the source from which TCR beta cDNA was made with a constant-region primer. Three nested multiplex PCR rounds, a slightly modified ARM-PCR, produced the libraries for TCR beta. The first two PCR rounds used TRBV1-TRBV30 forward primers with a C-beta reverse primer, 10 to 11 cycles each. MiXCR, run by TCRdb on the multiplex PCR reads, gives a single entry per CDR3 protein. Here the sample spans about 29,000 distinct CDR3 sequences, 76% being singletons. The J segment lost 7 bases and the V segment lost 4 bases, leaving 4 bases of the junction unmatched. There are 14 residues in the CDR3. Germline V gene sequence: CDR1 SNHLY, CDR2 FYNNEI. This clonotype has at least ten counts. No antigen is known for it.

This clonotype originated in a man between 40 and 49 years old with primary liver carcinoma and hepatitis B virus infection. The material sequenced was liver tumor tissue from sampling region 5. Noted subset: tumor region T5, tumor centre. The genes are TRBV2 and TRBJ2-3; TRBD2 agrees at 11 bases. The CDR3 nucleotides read TGTGCCAGCAGTGGGACTAGCGGGCGAAATACGCAGTATTTT. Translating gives CASSGTSGRNTQYF.